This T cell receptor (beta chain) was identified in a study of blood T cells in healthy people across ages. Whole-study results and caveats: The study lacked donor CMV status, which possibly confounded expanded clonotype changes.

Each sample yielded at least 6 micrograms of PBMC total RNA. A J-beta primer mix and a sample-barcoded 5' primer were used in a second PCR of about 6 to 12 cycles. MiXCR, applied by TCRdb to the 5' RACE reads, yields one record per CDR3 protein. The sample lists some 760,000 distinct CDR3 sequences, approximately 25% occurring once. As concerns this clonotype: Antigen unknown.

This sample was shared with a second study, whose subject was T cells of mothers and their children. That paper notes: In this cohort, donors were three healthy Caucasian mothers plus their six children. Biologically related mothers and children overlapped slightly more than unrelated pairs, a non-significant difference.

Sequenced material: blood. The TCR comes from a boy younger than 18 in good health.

The CDR3 sequence is CASSLLPQETQYF. CDR3 DNA sequence: TGTGCCAGCAGCTTACTACCCCAAGAGACCCAGTACTTC. The genes are TRBV7-9 and TRBJ2-1; D is unclear. The end of the DNA is better explained by TRBJ2-5, so the J call may be wrong. This CDR3 comprises 13 residues. In germline, CDR1 is SEHNR, CDR2 FQNEAQ (reference sequence).